Presented here are 18 T cell receptor beta chains from one specimen sequenced in a study of blood T cell repertoires in COVID-19. Sequencing was performed with immunoSEQ multiplex PCR; in TCRdb, only in-frame clones are kept and a portion is missing. The data contain about 280,000 clones, approximately 85% of them seen just once; the ten biggest clones take up roughly 4.6%. Sequencing used peripheral blood. These receptors were taken from a man aged 45-65 years with active or convalescent COVID-19.

V usage is TRBV3-1 (or the pseudogene TRBV3-2) and J usage is TRBJ2-1; D uncertain. CDR1 and CDR2 (germline): LGHDT, YNNKEL (reference sequence). V lost 5 bases and J 6 bases, leaving 17 bases between the germline ends. The CDR3 sequence is 15 residues long. CDR3 region: CASSNSVSLGNEQFF. The CDR3 DNA reads TGTGCCAGCAGCAACTCTGTATCTCTCGGCAATGAGCAGTTCTTC.

About this clone: This may be a read error, as it is one base from a much larger clone. The V and J genes are TRBV6-6 and TRBJ2-7; TRBD1 is a possible D gene (5 bases). The CDR3 is made up of 11 amino acids. Germline CDR1 MNHNY, CDR2 SVGAGI (reference sequence). The germline V and J ends were trimmed by 6 bases and 3 bases, with 6 bases remaining between them. CDR3 sequence: CASSDSYEQYF. The CDR3 nucleotides are TGTGCCAGCAGCGACAGCTACGAGCAGTACTTC.

This chain connects TRBV27 to TRBJ2-1, with TRBD2 matching over 8 bases. CDR1 and CDR2 from the germline V gene are MNHEY and SMNVEV (reference sequence). This CDR3 region has 13 residues. The trim removed 6 bases at V and 9 bases at J, leaving 7 bases unmatched. Here the CDR3 DNA reads TGTGCCAGCAGGCGGGAGGTGTGGGGTGAGCAGTTCTTC. Amino acids: CASRREVWGEQFF.

J is TRBJ2-3 and V is TRBV9; D remains ambiguous. Trimming took off 0 bases at V and 8 bases at J, with 13 bases between the two ends. The CDR3 loop spans 14 amino acids. Germline CDR1 and CDR2: SGDLS and YYNGEE. In DNA, the CDR3 is TGTGCCAGCAGCGTAGAGAGCCCTCCGGGTACGCAGTATTTT. It specifies CASSVESPPGTQYF.

This clone was detected only once. J is TRBJ2-7 and V is TRBV4-3; 8 bases are shared with TRBD2. Germline CDR1 reads LGHNA; CDR2 reads YSLEER. This CDR3 is built from 14 residues. The J segment lost 1 base and the V segment lost 1 base, leaving 0 bases of the junction unmatched. Here the CDR3 DNA reads TGCGCCAGCAGCCAAGCGGGAGGGTCCTACGAGCAGTACTTC. This translates into CASSQAGGSYEQYF.

Only a few counts were recorded for this clone. This chain uses TRBV7-2 with TRBJ1-5; D may be TRBD1 (5 bases). The CDR3 runs to 14 residues. CDR1 is SGHTA, CDR2 FQGNSA, per germline. V was trimmed by 3 bases and J by 7 bases, leaving 13 bases between them. This CDR3 is CASSFGGSGQPQHF. In nucleotides, the CDR3 is TGTGCCAGCAGCTTCGGGGGTAGCGGACAGCCCCAGCATTTT.

CDR3 coding DNA: TGTGCCAGTAGTATCCGACTAGCGGAACCCTACGAGCAGTACTTC. Translated: CASSIRLAEPYEQYF. The chain carries TRBV19 and TRBJ2-7; 9 bases are a match to TRBD2. Losses at the gene ends were 3 bases for V and 2 bases for J; bases not matched to a gene: 5. The CDR3 covers 15 residues. The germline V gene encodes CDR1 LNHDA and CDR2 SQIVND (reference sequence).

This clone has just a few counts. The chain employs TRBV30 and TRBJ2-3; D not certain. Per germline, CDR1 GTSNPN and CDR2 SVGIG (reference sequence). CDR3 length: 11 amino acids. The V end was cut by 5 bases, the J end by 0 bases, with 3 bases between. The CDR3 region has the DNA TGTGCCTGGGCTAGCACAGATACGCAGTATTTT. It translates to CAWASTDTQYF.

V and J are TRBV30 and TRBJ2-1; 11 bases line up with TRBD2. Germline CDR1 and CDR2: GTSNPN and SVGIG (reference sequence). V lost 2 bases and J lost 9; bases outside the gene matches: 3. The CDR3 contains 13 residues. The CDR3 DNA sequence: TGTGCCTGGAGTTTACTAGCGGGAGCTGAGCAGTTCTTC. Its translation: CAWSLLAGAEQFF. Full variable domain (remainder filled in from reference TRBV30 and TRBJ2-1): SQTIHQWPATLVQPVGSPLSLECTVEGTSNPNLYWYRQAAGRGLQLLFYSVGIGQISSEVPQNLSASRPQDRQFILSSKKLLLSDSGFYLCAWSLLAGAEQFFGPGTRLTVL.

This chain uses TRBV12-3 or TRBV12-4 with TRBJ2-3; possible D gene TRBD1, 6 bases. V was shortened by 5 bases and J by 6 bases, with 9 bases between the two germline ends. The CDR3 has 12 amino acids. This chain's CDR3 is CASSRGSDTQYF. In DNA, the CDR3 is TGTGCCAGCAGTAGGGGGTCCGATACGCAGTATTTT.

This clone was seen only a few times. This sequence joins TRBV27 and TRBJ2-7; TRBD2 matches at 9 bases. The J segment lost 3 bases and the V segment lost 5 bases, leaving 8 bases of the junction unmatched. CDR1 and CDR2 from the germline V gene are MNHEY and SMNVEV (reference sequence). The length of the CDR3 is 15 residues. CDR3 sequence (DNA): TGTGCCAGCAGTAGATTAGCGGGAGAGGTCTACGAGCAGTACTTC. Translation: CASSRLAGEVYEQYF.

The V gene is TRBV7-9, the J gene TRBJ2-1; 7 bases fit TRBD2. The junction had 11 bases not matched to a gene; V was cut back by 3 bases and J by 3 bases. This CDR3 is built from 17 residues. Germline V gene data show CDR1 as SEHNR and CDR2 as FQNEAQ (reference sequence). The chain's CDR3 is CASSFLGSSGVYNEQFF. In DNA form, the CDR3 reads TGTGCCAGCAGCTTCCTGGGCTCCAGCGGGGTCTACAATGAGCAGTTCTTC.

The J gene is TRBJ2-1, the V gene TRBV21-1; TRBD2 is the table's D call, not checked against the DNA. TRBV21-1 is a documented pseudogene. The CDR3 has 16 amino acids. The CDR3 nucleotides are TGTGCCAGCAGCACCGAAAAAGGACTACCCGCCGATGAGCAGTTCTTC. Amino acids: CASSTEKGLPADEQFF.

This sequence joins TRBV4-3 and TRBJ2-3; 7 bases are a match to TRBD2. The germline V gene has CDR1 LGHNA and CDR2 YSLEER. This CDR3 has 15 residues. The J segment lost 1 base and the V segment lost 0 bases, leaving 1 base of the junction unmatched. The CDR3 DNA reads as TGCGCCAGCAGCCAAGAGGGAGGGGGCACAGATACGCAGTATTTT. Encoded protein: CASSQEGGGTDTQYF.

The sample holds a few counts of this clone. The chain uses TRBV5-4 and TRBJ1-4, with a tentative D call TRBD1 (6 bases). Between the trimmed V and J ends, which lost 0 bases and 8 bases, there was a span of 14 bases. CDR1 SGHNT and CDR2 YYREEE come from the germline V gene (reference sequence). The CDR3 loop spans 15 amino acids. The CDR3 sequence: CASSLGPGEGEKLFF. The CDR3 DNA is TGTGCCAGCAGCTTGGGCCCAGGGGAAGGAGAAAAACTGTTTTTT. The full variable domain, in which reference TRBV5-4 and TRBJ1-4 provide the parts outside the CDR3, is ETGVTQSPTHLIKTRGQQVTLRCSSQSGHNTVSWYQQALGQGPQFIFQYYREEENGRGNFPPRFSGLQFPNYSSELNVNALELDDSALYLCASSLGPGEGEKLFFGSGTQLSVL.

V gene TRBV18 combines with J gene TRBJ2-3; TRBD2 is a possible D gene (5 bases). Trimming took 5 bases from V and 6 from J, leaving 12 bases between them. The germline gives CDR1 KGHSH, CDR2 LQKENI. This CDR3 region has 13 residues. In nucleotides, the CDR3 is TGTGCCAGCTCAGGACGCGGGTTGGATACGCAGTATTTT. It translates to CASSGRGLDTQYF.

The chain couples TRBV5-1 to TRBJ1-2; the D is unclear. Looked up from germline, CDR1 is SGHRS and CDR2 is YFSETQ. Between the trimmed V and J ends, which lost 1 base and 2 bases, there was a span of 6 bases. This CDR3 is 13 amino acids long. Written as DNA, the CDR3 is TGCGCCAGCAGCTTGACAGAGAACTATGGCTACACCTTC. Its translation is CASSLTENYGYTF.

The V and J genes are TRBV28 and TRBJ2-3; D is possibly TRBD2 (5 bases). Trimming removed 8 bases at V and 2 bases at J, with 17 bases between. The CDR3 sequence is 15 residues long. Germline V gives CDR1 MDHEN, CDR2 SYDVKM. CDR3 residues: CASCDDKRNTDTQYF. CDR3 sequence (DNA): TGTGCCAGCTGTGATGACAAGCGGAACACAGATACGCAGTATTTT.